The next 26 T cell receptor beta chains were all read from a single sample in a study of OX40 agonist ivuxolimab in advanced cancers. Profiling relied on immunoSEQ multiplex PCR, and the TCRdb table lists in-frame clones only, not all of them. The table includes about 63,000 clones, 91% detected once. The sequenced sample was CD4+ or CD8+ T cells sorted from blood, obtained in a trial of the OX40 agonist ivuxolimab. The receptors originated from an adult with an advanced solid tumor such as melanoma, head and neck, liver or kidney cancer.

This clone occurred a few times. The chain couples TRBV2 to TRBJ1-5; D call uncertain. The CDR3 spans 16 residues. V lost 6 bases to trimming and J lost 1 base, with 16 bases between them. Germline V gene sequence: CDR1 SNHLY, CDR2 FYNNEI. CDR3 nucleotides: TGTGCCAGCAGGCCCGGAAGACCACGAAGCAATCAGCCCCAGCATTTT. As protein: CASRPGRPRSNQPQHF.

This chain uses TRBV29-1 with TRBJ1-1, with 7 bases matching TRBD1. This CDR3 contains 18 residues. Germline CDR1 SQVTM, CDR2 ANQGSEA. The ends lost 0 bases at V and 0 bases at J; junction bases unmatched: 13. The CDR3 sequence: CSVEDPPGQERMNTEAFF. CDR3 coding DNA: TGCAGCGTTGAAGATCCTCCTGGACAGGAAAGAATGAACACTGAAGCTTTCTTT.

The chain couples TRBV7-9 to TRBJ1-5; possible D gene TRBD1, 5 bases. Trimming removed 3 bases from V and 5 bases from J, with 5 bases in between. Germline lookup yields CDR1 SEHNR and CDR2 FQNEAQ (reference sequence). The CDR3 is made up of 12 amino acids. In DNA, the CDR3 is TGTGCCAGCAGCTTGGGGGATCAGCCCCAGCATTTT. Translated: CASSLGDQPQHF.

The chain couples TRBV9 to TRBJ2-7; D remains unclear. V was clipped by 4 bases and J by 3 bases, with 20 bases between them. CDR3 length: 16 amino acids. Germline CDR1 is SGDLS and CDR2 is YYNGEE. The CDR3 region has the DNA TGTGCCAGCAGCCCTAGACCCGAGCGTAATAGCTACGAGCAGTACTTC. This codes for CASSPRPERNSYEQYF.

This chain uses TRBV14 with TRBJ2-3; D is unclear. The V and J ends lost 1 base and 4 bases respectively, with 9 bases between them. Germline assignment: CDR1 SGHDN and CDR2 FVKESK. This CDR3 region has 14 residues. This CDR3 reads CASSQVPHPDTQYF. CDR3 sequence (DNA): TGTGCCAGCAGCCAAGTCCCTCATCCAGATACGCAGTATTTT.

The V gene is TRBV4-2, the J gene TRBJ2-2, with unresolved D. Germline V gene sequence: CDR1 LGHNA, CDR2 YNFKEQ. The CDR3 has 17 amino acids. Trimming pared 1 base from V and 1 base from J, leaving 13 bases between. The CDR3 DNA is TGTGCCAGCAGCCAAGGAGTAAGGACCCAGAACACCGGGGAGCTGTTTTTT. It yields the protein CASSQGVRTQNTGELFF.

The V gene is TRBV6-5, the J gene TRBJ2-3, with 10 nucleotides matching TRBD2. The junction had 6 bases not matched to a gene; V was cut back by 5 bases and J by 4 bases. Per the germline V gene, CDR1 is MNHEY and CDR2 is SVGAGI. The CDR3 is 15 amino acids. The CDR3 sequence is CASSALAGSADTQYF. For the CDR3, the DNA is TGTGCCAGCAGTGCACTAGCGGGATCGGCAGATACGCAGTATTTT.

V usage is TRBV6-5 and J usage is TRBJ1-1; a weak D match, TRBD1 (6 bases). Deletions cut 4 bases from V and 2 bases from J, with 17 bases between. Germline CDR1 MNHEY, CDR2 SVGAGI. CDR3 length: 16 residues. The CDR3 DNA follows: TGTGCCAGCAGTTTCAGCCGGGGGCAGATAAACACTGAAGCTTTCTTT. The encoded protein is CASSFSRGQINTEAFF.

This clone showed up just a few times. The chain joins TRBV6-1 to TRBJ2-7; possible D gene TRBD2, 6 bases. V lost 5 bases and J 5 bases, leaving 10 bases between the germline ends. The CDR3 totals 12 residues. Germline loops: CDR1 MNHNS, CDR2 SASEGT. The CDR3 sequence: CASSLGEDEQYV. CDR3 DNA: TGTGCCAGCAGTTTGGGGGAGGACGAGCAGTACGTC.

This sequence joins TRBV9 and TRBJ2-3, with no clear D. There are 14 residues in the CDR3. Germline CDR1 reads SGDLS; CDR2 reads YYNGEE. The germline V and J ends were trimmed by 7 bases and 4 bases, with 16 bases remaining between them. CDR3: CASASLVRSDTQYF. The CDR3 nucleotides are TGTGCCAGCGCATCGCTAGTCCGTTCAGATACGCAGTATTTT.

This rearrangement joins TRBV9 to TRBJ1-1; tentative D call: TRBD1 (6 bases). Germline CDR1 SGDLS, CDR2 YYNGEE. This CDR3 region has 15 residues. The ends were cut back, 3 bases at V and 5 bases at J, with 17 bases in the middle. The CDR3 bases are TGTGCCAGCAGCGAGGAAGCAGGGGATTGGACTGAAGCTTTCTTT. Translated: CASSEEAGDWTEAFF.

The chain combines TRBV9 with TRBJ2-1, with 11 bases identical to TRBD1. CDR3 length: 16 residues. The ends lost 4 bases at V and 2 bases at J; junction bases unmatched: 5. Germline V CDR1 and CDR2: SGDLS, YYNGEE. DNA for the CDR3: TGTGCCAGCAGCCCGCCGGGACAGGGGGCCTACAATGAGCAGTTCTTC. It specifies CASSPPGQGAYNEQFF.

This chain links TRBV10-3 with TRBJ1-1, with a weak D call TRBD1 (6 bases). Germline assignment: CDR1 ENHRY and CDR2 SYGVKD. Between the trimmed V and J ends, which lost 2 bases and 1 base, there was a span of 14 bases. The CDR3 consists of 16 residues. The CDR3 sequence: CAISERSGTPNTEAFF. CDR3 DNA sequence: TGTGCCATCAGTGAGCGCTCCGGGACACCGAACACTGAAGCTTTCTTT.

The chain uses TRBV9 and TRBJ1-4, with TRBD1 matching over 8 bases. The CDR3 extends over 15 amino acids. With V trimmed by 3 bases and J by 4 bases, 5 bases remained unmatched. Per germline, CDR1 SGDLS and CDR2 YYNGEE. The CDR3 reads CASSGQGLVNEKLFF. The CDR3 DNA sequence: TGTGCCAGCAGCGGACAGGGGCTGGTTAATGAAAAACTGTTTTTT. Complete variable domain (other parts from reference TRBV9 and TRBJ1-4): DSGVTQTPKHLITATGQRVTLRCSPRSGDLSVYWYQQSLDQGLQFLIQYYNGEERAKGNILERFSAQQFPDLHSELNLSSLELGDSALYFCASSGQGLVNEKLFFGSGTQLSVL.

This chain links TRBV4-3 with TRBJ2-3; 8 nucleotides match TRBD2. Per germline, CDR1 LGHNA and CDR2 YSLEER. Trimming removed 0 bases from V and 4 bases from J; junction bases left unmatched: 12. This CDR3 is built from 18 residues. Here the CDR3 DNA reads TGCGCCAGCAGCCAAGATCAAGGGAGCGGGAGCCCGCCAGATACGCAGTATTTT. Translation gives CASSQDQGSGSPPDTQYF.

The chain carries TRBV5-1 and TRBJ1-1; D uncertain. Per germline, CDR1 SGHRS and CDR2 YFSETQ. Trimming took off 2 bases at V and 5 bases at J, with 4 bases between the two ends. There are 11 residues in the CDR3. This CDR3 is CASSFGTEAFF. The CDR3 DNA reads TGCGCCAGCAGCTTCGGGACTGAAGCTTTCTTT.

The chain joins TRBV6-1 to TRBJ2-1; 9 bases agree with TRBD1. Germline V lookup: CDR1 MNHNS, CDR2 SASEGT. V was clipped by 8 bases and J by 6 bases; unmatched bases: 11. This CDR3 has 15 residues. The DNA of the CDR3 is TGTGCCAGCCAATGGACAGGGGCCACCGCCAATGAGCAGTTCTTC. Residues: CASQWTGATANEQFF.

This chain links TRBV7-3 with TRBJ1-1, with TRBD1 as a possible D gene (5 bases). The CDR3 extends over 13 amino acids. V was clipped by 1 base and J by 8 bases, with 11 bases between them. The germline CDR1 and CDR2 sequences are SGHTA and FQGTGA. The CDR3 sequence is CASSLNWRGEAFF. The CDR3 DNA sequence: TGTGCCAGCAGCTTAAATTGGCGGGGGGAAGCTTTCTTT. The full variable domain, in which reference TRBV7-3 and TRBJ1-1 provide the parts outside the CDR3, is GAGVSQTPSNKVTEKGKYVELRCDPISGHTALYWYRQSLGQGPEFLIYFQGTGAADDSGLPNDRFFAVRPEGSVSTLKIQRTERGDSAVYLCASSLNWRGEAFFGQGTRLTVV.

The V gene is TRBV27, the J gene TRBJ2-7, with D tentatively TRBD2 (5 bases). CDR1 and CDR2 from the germline V gene are MNHEY and SMNVEV (reference sequence). This CDR3 has 13 amino acids. With 3 bases removed from V and 5 bases from J, the gap between germline ends came to 11 bases. The CDR3 bases are TGTGCCAGCAGTTTCCCGCCCGGGAACGAGCAGTACTTC. This gives the protein CASSFPPGNEQYF.

The chain employs TRBV2 and TRBJ2-7, with D perhaps matching TRBD2 (5 bases). Trimming took 4 bases from V and 3 from J, leaving 22 bases between them. Germline CDR1 reads SNHLY; CDR2 reads FYNNEI. The CDR3 consists of 17 residues. The CDR3 here is CASSAPAGAVGSYEQYV. The DNA for the CDR3 is TGTGCCAGCAGTGCTCCGGCTGGAGCGGTTGGCAGCTACGAGCAGTACGTC.

The V and J genes are TRBV9 and TRBJ1-1; the match to TRBD1 covers 10 bases. The CDR3 is 13 amino acids. V shed 0 bases, J shed 10 bases, and the junction held 3 bases outside the gene matches. Germline CDR1 reads SGDLS; CDR2 reads YYNGEE. This chain's CDR3 is CASSVGTGGLAFF. For the CDR3, the DNA is TGTGCCAGCAGCGTAGGGACAGGGGGTTTAGCTTTCTTT.

The chain uses TRBV9 and TRBJ1-1; D is uncertain. From germline, CDR1 is SGDLS and CDR2 YYNGEE. This CDR3 spans 12 amino acids. V lost 3 bases to trimming and J lost 0 bases, with 3 bases between them. CDR3 coding DNA: TGTGCCAGCAGCGCGATGAACACTGAAGCTTTCTTT. This encodes CASSAMNTEAFF.

The rearrangement uses TRBV27 and TRBJ2-7; no reliable D call. Germline lookup yields CDR1 MNHEY and CDR2 SMNVEV (reference sequence). The CDR3 totals 16 residues. The V and J ends lost 5 bases and 4 bases respectively, with 21 bases between them. The CDR3 protein is CASSPLFGPHPYEQYF. CDR3 DNA sequence: TGTGCCAGCAGTCCCCTCTTCGGACCACATCCTTACGAGCAGTACTTC.

The CDR3 DNA reads TGTGCCAGCAGCTACGGACACCCCAATGAGCAGTTCTTC. This translates into CASSYGHPNEQFF. The chain recombines TRBV28 with TRBJ2-1; D is possibly TRBD1 (5 bases). Trimming took off 6 bases at V and 6 bases at J, with 12 bases between the two ends. The CDR3 is 13 residues long. Germline lookup yields CDR1 MDHEN and CDR2 SYDVKM.

The chain recombines TRBV13 with TRBJ1-2, with 10 bases fitting TRBD1. Unmatched junction bases numbered 0, after V lost 0 bases and J lost 2 bases. The CDR3 has 15 residues. Germline V gene data show CDR1 as PRHDT and CDR2 as FYEKMQ (reference sequence). In DNA, the CDR3 is TGTGCCAGCAGCTTAGGGGGACAGGGGAACTATGGCTACACCTTC. Translation: CASSLGGQGNYGYTF.

V usage is TRBV7-9 and J usage is TRBJ1-4; D not certain. CDR1 is SEHNR, CDR2 FQNEAQ, per germline (reference sequence). The CDR3 consists of 15 residues. Trimming took off 6 bases at V and 0 bases at J, with 11 bases between the two ends. This CDR3 reads CASRLDGATNEKLFF. CDR3 nucleotide sequence: TGTGCCAGCAGACTCGACGGAGCAACTAATGAAAAACTGTTTTTT.